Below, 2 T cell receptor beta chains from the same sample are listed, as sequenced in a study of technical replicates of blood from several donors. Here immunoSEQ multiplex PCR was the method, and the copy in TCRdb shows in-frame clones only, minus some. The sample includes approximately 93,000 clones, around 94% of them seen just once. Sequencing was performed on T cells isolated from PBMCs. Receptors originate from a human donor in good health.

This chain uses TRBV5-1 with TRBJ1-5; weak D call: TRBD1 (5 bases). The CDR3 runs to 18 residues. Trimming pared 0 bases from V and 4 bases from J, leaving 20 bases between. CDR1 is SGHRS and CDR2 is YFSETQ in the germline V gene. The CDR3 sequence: CASSLVGPSGGINQPQHF. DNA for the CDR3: TGCGCCAGCAGCTTGGTAGGTCCGAGCGGGGGTATTAATCAGCCCCAGCATTTT.

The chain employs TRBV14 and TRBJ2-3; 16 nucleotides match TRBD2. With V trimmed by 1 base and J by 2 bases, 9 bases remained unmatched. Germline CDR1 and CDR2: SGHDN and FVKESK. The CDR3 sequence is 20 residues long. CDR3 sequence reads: CASSQGTGTSGRAYTDTQYF. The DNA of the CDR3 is TGTGCCAGCAGCCAAGGTACCGGGACTAGCGGGAGGGCCTACACAGATACGCAGTATTTT.